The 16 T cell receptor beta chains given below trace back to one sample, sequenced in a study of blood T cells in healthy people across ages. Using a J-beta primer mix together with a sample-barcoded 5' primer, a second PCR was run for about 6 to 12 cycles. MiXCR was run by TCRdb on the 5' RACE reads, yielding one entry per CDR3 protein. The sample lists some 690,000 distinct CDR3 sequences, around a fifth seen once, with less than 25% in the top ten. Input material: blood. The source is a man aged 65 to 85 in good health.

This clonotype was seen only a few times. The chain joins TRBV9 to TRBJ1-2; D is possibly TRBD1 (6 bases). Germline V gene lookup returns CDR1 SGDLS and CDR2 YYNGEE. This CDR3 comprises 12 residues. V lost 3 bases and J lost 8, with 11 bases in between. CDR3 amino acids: CASSDRVDGYTF. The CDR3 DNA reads TGTGCCAGCAGCGACAGGGTTGACGGCTACACCTTC.

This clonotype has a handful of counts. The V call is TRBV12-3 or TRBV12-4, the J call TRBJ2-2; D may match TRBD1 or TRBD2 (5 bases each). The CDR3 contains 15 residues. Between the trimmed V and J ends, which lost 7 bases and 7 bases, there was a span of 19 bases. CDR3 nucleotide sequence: TGTGCCAGCAAACCCGTGAGGGGACGTGGCGGGGAGCTGTTTTTT. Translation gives CASKPVRGRGGELFF.

The CDR3 DNA reads as TGTGCCAGCAGCGACCAGGGTGGCGTAGGGGAAAAACTGTTTTTT. Translating gives CASSDQGGVGEKLFF. The V call is TRBV9, the J call TRBJ1-4; the D gene is possibly TRBD1 (5 bases). In germline, CDR1 is SGDLS, CDR2 YYNGEE. CDR3 length equals 15 residues. V was pared by 3 bases and J by 8 bases, with 17 bases between.

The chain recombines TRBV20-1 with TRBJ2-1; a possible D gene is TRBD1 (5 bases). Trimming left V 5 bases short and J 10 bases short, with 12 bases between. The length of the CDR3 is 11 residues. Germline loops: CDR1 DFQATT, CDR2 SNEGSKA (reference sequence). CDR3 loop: CSAVRVREQFF. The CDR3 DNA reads TGCAGTGCTGTCAGGGTACGGGAGCAGTTCTTC.

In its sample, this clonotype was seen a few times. The CDR3 DNA follows: TGTGCCAGCAGTTTAACCACCGAGGGTAACATTCAGTACTTC. Protein product: CASSLTTEGNIQYF. J is TRBJ2-4 and V is TRBV28; D may be TRBD2 (5 bases). The germline gives CDR1 MDHEN, CDR2 SYDVKM. This CDR3 is 14 amino acids long. V lost 2 bases to trimming and J lost 7 bases, with 12 bases between them.

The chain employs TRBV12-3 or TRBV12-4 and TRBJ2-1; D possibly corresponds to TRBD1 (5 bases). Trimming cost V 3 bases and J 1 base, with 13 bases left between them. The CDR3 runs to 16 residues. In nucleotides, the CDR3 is TGTGCCAGCAGTTTCCAGGGCAGACTTTCCTACAATGAGCAGTTCTTC. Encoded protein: CASSFQGRLSYNEQFF.

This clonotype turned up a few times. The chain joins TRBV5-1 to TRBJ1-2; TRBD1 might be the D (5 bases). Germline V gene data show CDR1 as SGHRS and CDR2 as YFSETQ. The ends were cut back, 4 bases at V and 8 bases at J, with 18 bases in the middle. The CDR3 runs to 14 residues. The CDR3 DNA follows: TGCGCCAGCAGCCCCGGTCAGGGTATGGGAGGCTACACCTTC. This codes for CASSPGQGMGGYTF.

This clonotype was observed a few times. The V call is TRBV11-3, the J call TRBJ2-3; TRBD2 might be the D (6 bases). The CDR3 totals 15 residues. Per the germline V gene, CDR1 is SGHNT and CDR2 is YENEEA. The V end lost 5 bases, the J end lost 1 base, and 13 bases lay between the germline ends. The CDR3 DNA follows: TGTGCCAGCAGCACGGAGGGACGTCGCACAGATACGCAGTATTTT. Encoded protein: CASSTEGRRTDTQYF.

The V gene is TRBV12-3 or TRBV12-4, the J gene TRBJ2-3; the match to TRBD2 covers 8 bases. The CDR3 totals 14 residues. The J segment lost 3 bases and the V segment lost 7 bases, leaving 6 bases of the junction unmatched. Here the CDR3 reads CASIFSSGTDTQYF. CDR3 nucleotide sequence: TGTGCCAGCATTTTTTCTAGCGGGACAGATACGCAGTATTTT.

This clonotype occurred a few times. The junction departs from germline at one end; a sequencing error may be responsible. The CDR3 sequence is CSAPPGLGQETQYF. The CDR3 region has the DNA TGCAGTGCTCCCCCCGGACTAGGCCAAGAGACCCAGTACTTT. The chain carries TRBV20-1 and TRBJ2-3, with 7 positions matching TRBD2. Germline V gives CDR1 DFQATT, CDR2 SNEGSKA (reference sequence). This CDR3 comprises 14 residues.

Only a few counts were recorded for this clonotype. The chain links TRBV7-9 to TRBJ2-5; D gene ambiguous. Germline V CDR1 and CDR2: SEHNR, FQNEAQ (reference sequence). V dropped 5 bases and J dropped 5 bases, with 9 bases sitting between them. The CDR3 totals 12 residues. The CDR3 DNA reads TGTGCCAGCAGCCCGATGTTCGAGACCCAGTACTTC. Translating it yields CASSPMFETQYF. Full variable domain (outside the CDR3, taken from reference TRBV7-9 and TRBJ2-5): DTGVSQNPRHKITKRGQNVTFRCDPISEHNRLYWYRQTLGQGPEFLTYFQNEAQLEKSRLLSDRFSAERPKGSFSTLEIQRTEQGDSAMYLCASSPMFETQYFGPGTRLLVL.

CDR3 bases: TGCAGTGCTAGTTCGGCTAGCGGAGCCAACAATGAGCAGTTCTTC. Translation: CSASSASGANNEQFF. The chain links TRBV20-1 to TRBJ2-1, with 7 bases that match TRBD2. CDR3 length: 15 residues. After removal of 3 bases from V and 5 bases from J, the junction contained 10 bases not matched to a gene. The germline CDR1 and CDR2 sequences are DFQATT and SNEGSKA (reference sequence).

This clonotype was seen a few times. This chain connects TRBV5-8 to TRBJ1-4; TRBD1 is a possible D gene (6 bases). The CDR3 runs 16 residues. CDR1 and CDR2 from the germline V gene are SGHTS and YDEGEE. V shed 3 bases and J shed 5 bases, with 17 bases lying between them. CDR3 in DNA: TGTGCCAGCAGCTCACGTGGGGGGGCCCTAAATGAAAAACTGTTTTTT. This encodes CASSSRGGALNEKLFF.

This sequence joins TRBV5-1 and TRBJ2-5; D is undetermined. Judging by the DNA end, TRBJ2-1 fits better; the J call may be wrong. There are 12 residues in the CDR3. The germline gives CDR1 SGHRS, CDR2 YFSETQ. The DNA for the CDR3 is TGCGCCAGCAGCTTGGAGCCCGCTCAGCAGTTCTTC. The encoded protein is CASSLEPAQQFF.

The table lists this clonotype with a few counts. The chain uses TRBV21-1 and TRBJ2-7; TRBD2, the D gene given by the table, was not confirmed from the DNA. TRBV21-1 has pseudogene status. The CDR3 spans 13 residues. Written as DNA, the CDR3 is TGTGCCAGCAGCAAAAAAAGGTCCCTCCCGAAGTACGTC. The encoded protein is CASSKKRSLPKYV.

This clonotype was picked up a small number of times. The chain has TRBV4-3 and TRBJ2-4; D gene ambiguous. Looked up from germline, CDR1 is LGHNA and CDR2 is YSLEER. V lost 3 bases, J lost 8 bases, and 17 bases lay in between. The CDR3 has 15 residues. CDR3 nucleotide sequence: TGCGCCAGCAGCCAGCCTCCGGGTCACAGCTACATTCAGTACTTC. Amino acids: CASSQPPGHSYIQYF.